This is a list of T cell receptor beta chains from one sample in a study of control samples from healthy donors and cancer patients. Method: immunoSEQ multiplex PCR; TCRdb's copy keeps in-frame clones and lacks some. The sample lists 150,000 or so clones; around 90% were seen once. Material: blood. These TCRs come from a young man in good health. Both conserved end residues are part of each CDR3. A D gene is named only where the DNA matches it firmly. Clone size appears in some rows only: once, few, many, or a class for an expanded clone.

v_call	j_call	d_call	cdr3_length	clone_size	cdr3_nt	cdr3_aa
TRBV7-9	TRBJ1-1	NA	13	NA	TGTGCCAGCAGCTTAGGAACGAACACTGAAGCTTTCTTT	CASSLGTNTEAFF
TRBV4-2	TRBJ2-3	NA	14	once	TGTGCCAGCAGCCAAGATACAAGCACAGATACGCAGTATTTT	CASSQDTSTDTQYF
TRBV5-8	TRBJ2-3	NA	16	NA	TGTGCCAGCAGCGCTAGCCGGGACGTACGCACAGATACGCAGTATTTT	CASSASRDVRTDTQYF
TRBV18	TRBJ2-7	TRBD2	15	NA	TGTGCCAGCTCACAGGGACTAGCGGAGATCGACGAGCAGTACTTC	CASSQGLAEIDEQYF
TRBV11-1	TRBJ2-1	NA	14	NA	TGTGCCAGCAGCTTCCGGGGAATGGGGGTTGAGCAGTTCTTC	CASSFRGMGVEQFF
TRBV6-6	TRBJ2-2	TRBD1	15	NA	TGTGCCAGCAGTTCGGGACAGGGCTCCACCGGGGAGCTGTTTTTT	CASSSGQGSTGELFF
TRBV9	TRBJ1-4	NA	15	NA	TGTGCCAGCAGCCCAAATTCCTTAGAGGGTGAAAAACTGTTTTTT	CASSPNSLEGEKLFF
TRBV19	TRBJ2-2	TRBD2	15	NA	TGTGCCAGTAGTGGTGGGGGGGTAGCCACCGGGGAGCTGTTTTTT	CASSGGGVATGELFF
TRBV5-6	TRBJ1-2	NA	14	NA	TGTGCCAGCAGCTTTGGAACCGGGACGTATGGCTACACCTTC	CASSFGTGTYGYTF
TRBV19	TRBJ2-4	NA	13	once	TGTGCCAGTATCCACCTAGCCAAAAACATTCAGTACTTC	CASIHLAKNIQYF
TRBV6-5	TRBJ1-1	TRBD1	16	few	TGTGCCAGCAGTTACGGGACAGGGGGCAGCCCTAGTGAAGCTTTCTTT	CASSYGTGGSPSEAFF
TRBV19	TRBJ1-1	NA	11	NA	TGTGCCAGTAAGTCGGGGGAGAATGCTTTCTTT	CASKSGENAFF
TRBV5-1	TRBJ1-1	NA	15	NA	TGCGCCAGCAGCTTTTGGGAGGGTATGAACACTGAAGCTTTCTTT	CASSFWEGMNTEAFF
TRBV28	TRBJ2-1	TRBD1	19	NA	TGTGCCAGCAGTTTATTGGACAGGGGGCGCGTGAGGTATTATAATGGGCAGTTCTTC	CASSLLDRGRVRYYNGQFF
TRBV7-9	TRBJ1-2	NA	13	few	TGTGCCAGCACAGCACTTCTTAAGGATGGCTACACCTTC	CASTALLKDGYTF
TRBV6-1	TRBJ2-7	NA	11	NA	TGTGCCAGCAGTGAAGACGAGCAGCAGTACTTC	CASSEDEQQYF
TRBV7-7	TRBJ2-3	NA	16	NA	TGTGCCAGCAGCTTAGGGGGAGGAGGGGGCACAGATACGCAGTATTTT	CASSLGGGGGTDTQYF
TRBV30	TRBJ2-2	NA	17	NA	TGTGCCTGGAGAAGTAAGGGACTCACCTCGAACACCGGGGAGCTGTTTTTT	CAWRSKGLTSNTGELFF
TRBV7-2	TRBJ2-1	NA	15	NA	TGTGCCAGCAGCTTAAGGGGGGACCCCTACAATGAGCAGTTCTTC	CASSLRGDPYNEQFF